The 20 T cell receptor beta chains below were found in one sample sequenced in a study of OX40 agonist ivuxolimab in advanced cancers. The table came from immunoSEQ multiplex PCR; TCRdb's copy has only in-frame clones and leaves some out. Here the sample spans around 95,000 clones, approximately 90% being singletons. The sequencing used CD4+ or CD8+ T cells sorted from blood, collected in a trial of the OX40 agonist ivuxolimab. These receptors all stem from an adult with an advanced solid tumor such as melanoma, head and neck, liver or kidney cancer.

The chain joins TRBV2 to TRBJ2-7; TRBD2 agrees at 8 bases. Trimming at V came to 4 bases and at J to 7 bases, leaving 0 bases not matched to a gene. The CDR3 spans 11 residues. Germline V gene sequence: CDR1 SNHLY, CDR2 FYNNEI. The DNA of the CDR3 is TGTGCCAGCAGTGTAGCGGGAGAGCAGTACTTC. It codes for CASSVAGEQYF.

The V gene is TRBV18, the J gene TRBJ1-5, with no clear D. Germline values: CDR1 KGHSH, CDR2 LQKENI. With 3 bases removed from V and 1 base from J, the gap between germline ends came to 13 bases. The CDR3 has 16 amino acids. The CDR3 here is CASSPRGAGSNQPQHF. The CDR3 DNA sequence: TGTGCCAGCTCACCGCGGGGTGCTGGCAGCAATCAGCCCCAGCATTTT.

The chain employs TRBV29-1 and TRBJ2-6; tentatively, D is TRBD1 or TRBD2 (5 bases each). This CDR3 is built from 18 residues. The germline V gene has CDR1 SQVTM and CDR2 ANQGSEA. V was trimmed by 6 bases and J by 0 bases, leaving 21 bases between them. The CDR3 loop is CSVRGQRGVNSGANVLTF. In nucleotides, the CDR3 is TGCAGCGTCAGAGGTCAGAGAGGGGTTAACTCTGGGGCCAACGTCCTGACTTTC.

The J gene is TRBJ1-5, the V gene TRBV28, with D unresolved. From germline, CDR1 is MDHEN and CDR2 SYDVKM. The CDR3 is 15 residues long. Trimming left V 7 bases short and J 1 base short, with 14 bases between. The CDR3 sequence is CASKPFLRSNQPQHF. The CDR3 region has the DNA TGTGCCAGCAAACCCTTCCTGAGGAGCAATCAGCCCCAGCATTTT.

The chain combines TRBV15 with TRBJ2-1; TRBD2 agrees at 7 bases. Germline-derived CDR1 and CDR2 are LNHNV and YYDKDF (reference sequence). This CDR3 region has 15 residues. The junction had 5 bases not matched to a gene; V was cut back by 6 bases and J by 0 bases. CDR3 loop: CATSLKRDSYNEQFF. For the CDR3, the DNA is TGTGCCACCAGTCTAAAGCGGGACTCCTACAATGAGCAGTTCTTC.

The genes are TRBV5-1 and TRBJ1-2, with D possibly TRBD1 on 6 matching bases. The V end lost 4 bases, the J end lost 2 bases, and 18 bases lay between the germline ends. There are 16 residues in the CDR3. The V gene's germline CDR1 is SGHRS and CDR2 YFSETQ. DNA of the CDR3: TGCGCCAGCAGCGAAGGAACAGGGAAGAGAAACTATGGCTACACCTTC. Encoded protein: CASSEGTGKRNYGYTF. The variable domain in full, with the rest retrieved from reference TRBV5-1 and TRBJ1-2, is KAGVTQTPRYLIKTRGQQVTLSCSPISGHRSVSWYQQTPGQGLQFLFEYFSETQRNKGNFPGRFSGRQFSNSRSEMNVSTLELGDSALYLCASSEGTGKRNYGYTFGSGTRLTVV.

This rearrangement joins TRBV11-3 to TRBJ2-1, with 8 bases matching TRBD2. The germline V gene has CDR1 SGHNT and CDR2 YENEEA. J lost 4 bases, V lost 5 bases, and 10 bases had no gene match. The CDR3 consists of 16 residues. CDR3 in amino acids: CASSQWSGSSYNEQFF. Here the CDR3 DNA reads TGTGCCAGCAGCCAATGGAGCGGGAGCAGTTACAATGAGCAGTTCTTC. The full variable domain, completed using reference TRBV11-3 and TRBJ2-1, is EAGVVQSPRYKIIEKKQPVAFWCNPISGHNTLYWYLQNLGQGPELLIRYENEEAVDDSQLPKDRFSAERLKGVDSTLKIQPAELGDSAVYLCASSQWSGSSYNEQFFGPGTRLTVL.

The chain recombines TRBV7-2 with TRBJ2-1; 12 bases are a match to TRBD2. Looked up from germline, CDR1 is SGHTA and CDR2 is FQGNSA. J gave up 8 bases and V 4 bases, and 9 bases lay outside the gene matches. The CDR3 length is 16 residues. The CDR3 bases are TGTGCCAGCAGCTCGGGAGGCGGACTAGCGGGGTATGAGCAGTTCTTC. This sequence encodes CASSSGGGLAGYEQFF.

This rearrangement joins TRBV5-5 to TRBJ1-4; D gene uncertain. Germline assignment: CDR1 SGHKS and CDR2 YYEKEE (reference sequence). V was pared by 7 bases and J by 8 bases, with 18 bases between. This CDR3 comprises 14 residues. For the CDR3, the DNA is TGTGCCAGCGGCCCCCGGCCGGGCGGGGAAAAACTGTTTTTT. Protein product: CASGPRPGGEKLFF. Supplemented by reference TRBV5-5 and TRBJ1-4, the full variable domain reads DAGVTQSPTHLIKTRGQQVTLRCSPISGHKSVSWYQQVLGQGPQFIFQYYEKEERGRGNFPDRFSARQFPNYSSELNVNALLLGDSALYLCASGPRPGGEKLFFGSGTQLSVL.

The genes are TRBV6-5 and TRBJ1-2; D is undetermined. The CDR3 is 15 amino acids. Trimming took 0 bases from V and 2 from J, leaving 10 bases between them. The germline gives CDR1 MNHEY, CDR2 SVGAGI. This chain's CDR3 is CASSYSSVENYGYTF. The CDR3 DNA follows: TGTGCCAGCAGTTACTCGTCGGTAGAGAACTATGGCTACACCTTC.

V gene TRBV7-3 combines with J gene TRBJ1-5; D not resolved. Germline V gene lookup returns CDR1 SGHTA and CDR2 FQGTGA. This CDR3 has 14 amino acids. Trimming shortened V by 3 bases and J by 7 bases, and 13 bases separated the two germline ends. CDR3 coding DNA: TGTGCCAGCAGCTTCGGACGTCTGCCACAGCCCCAGCATTTT. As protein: CASSFGRLPQPQHF.

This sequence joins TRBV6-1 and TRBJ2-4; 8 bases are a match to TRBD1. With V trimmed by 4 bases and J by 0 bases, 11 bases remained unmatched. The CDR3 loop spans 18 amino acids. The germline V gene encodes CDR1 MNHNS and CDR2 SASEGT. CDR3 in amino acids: CASSALTGAPLAKNIQYF. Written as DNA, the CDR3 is TGTGCCAGCAGTGCCTTGACAGGGGCCCCTCTAGCCAAAAACATTCAGTACTTC.

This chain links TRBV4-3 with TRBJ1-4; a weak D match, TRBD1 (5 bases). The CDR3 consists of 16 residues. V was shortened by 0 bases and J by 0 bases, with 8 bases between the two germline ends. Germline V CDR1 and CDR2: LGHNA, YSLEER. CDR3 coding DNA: TGCGCCAGCAGCCAAGATGGGGGATCAACTAATGAAAAACTGTTTTTT. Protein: CASSQDGGSTNEKLFF.

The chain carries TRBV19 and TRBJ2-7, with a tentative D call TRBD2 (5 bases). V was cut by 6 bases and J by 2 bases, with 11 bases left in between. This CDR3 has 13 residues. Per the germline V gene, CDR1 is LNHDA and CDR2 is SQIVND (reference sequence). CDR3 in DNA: TGTGCCAGTAGGGGAACGGGAACCTACGAGCAGTACTTC. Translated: CASRGTGTYEQYF.

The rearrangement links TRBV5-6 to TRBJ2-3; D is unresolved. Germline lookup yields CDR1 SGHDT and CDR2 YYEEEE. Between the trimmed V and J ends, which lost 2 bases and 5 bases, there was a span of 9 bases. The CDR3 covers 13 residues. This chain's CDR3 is CASSLVRLDTQYF. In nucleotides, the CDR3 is TGTGCCAGCAGCTTAGTACGACTAGATACGCAGTATTTT.

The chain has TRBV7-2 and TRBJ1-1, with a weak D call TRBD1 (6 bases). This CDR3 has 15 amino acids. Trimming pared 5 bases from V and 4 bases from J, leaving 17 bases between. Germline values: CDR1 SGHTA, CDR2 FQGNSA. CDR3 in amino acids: CASSQKVGATTEAFF. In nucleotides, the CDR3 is TGTGCCAGCAGCCAAAAGGTGGGGGCGACCACTGAAGCTTTCTTT.

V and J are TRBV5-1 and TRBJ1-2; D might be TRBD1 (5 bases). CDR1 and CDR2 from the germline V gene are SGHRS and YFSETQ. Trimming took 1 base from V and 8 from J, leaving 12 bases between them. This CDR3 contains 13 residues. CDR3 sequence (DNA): TGCGCCAGCAGCTTGAGAGGGGCGCGGGGCTACACCTTC. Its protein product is CASSLRGARGYTF.

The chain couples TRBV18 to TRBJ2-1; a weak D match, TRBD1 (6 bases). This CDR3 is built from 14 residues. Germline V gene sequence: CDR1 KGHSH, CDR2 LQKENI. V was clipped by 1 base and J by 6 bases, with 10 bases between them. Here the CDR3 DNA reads TGTGCCAGCTCACCACTTACAGGGTCCAATGAGCAGTTCTTC. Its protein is CASSPLTGSNEQFF.

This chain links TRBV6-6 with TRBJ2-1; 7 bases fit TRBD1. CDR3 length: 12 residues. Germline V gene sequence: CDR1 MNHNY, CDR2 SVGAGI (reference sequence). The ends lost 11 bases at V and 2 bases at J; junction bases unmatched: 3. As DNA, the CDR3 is TGTGCCGTTCAGGGGGCCTACAATGAGCAGTTCTTC. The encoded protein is CAVQGAYNEQFF.

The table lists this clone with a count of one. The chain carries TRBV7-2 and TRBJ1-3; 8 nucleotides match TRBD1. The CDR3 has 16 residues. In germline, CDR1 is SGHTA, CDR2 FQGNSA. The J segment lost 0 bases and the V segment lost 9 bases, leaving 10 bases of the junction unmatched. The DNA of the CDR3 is TGTGCCAGTTCTACAGGGGGAACCCTCTCTGGAAACACCATATATTTT. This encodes CASSTGGTLSGNTIYF.